This T cell receptor beta chain is from a study of blood T cell repertoires in COVID-19. Study overall: PBMCs, B-cell-depleted T cells, or T cells provided the cDNA or gDNA that made up the material.

The germline gives CDR1 SGDLS, CDR2 YYNGEE. The CDR3 totals 15 residues. With 0 bases clipped from V and 4 bases from J, the junction kept 5 bases outside the gene matches. In the original analysis: Reference gene primer amplification gave nucleated cell count estimates. TCRdb's table, derived via immunoSEQ multiplex PCR, lists solely in-frame clones and lacks some. V and J calls and clone size are as listed in that table; D and trimming were resolved from the DNA. The table has roughly 210,000 clones, around four fifths seen once. Seattle's enrolled individuals joined amid active infection and were then monitored longitudinally. This clone turned up a few times.

Sequences were obtained from peripheral blood. The chain joins TRBV9 to TRBJ1-2, with 8 nucleotides matching TRBD1. The receptor was isolated from an elderly woman with COVID-19, enrolled during active disease. CDR3 in DNA: TGTGCCAGCAGCGTAGCGGCAGGGGGCATCTATGGCTACACCTTC. It codes for CASSVAAGGIYGYTF.